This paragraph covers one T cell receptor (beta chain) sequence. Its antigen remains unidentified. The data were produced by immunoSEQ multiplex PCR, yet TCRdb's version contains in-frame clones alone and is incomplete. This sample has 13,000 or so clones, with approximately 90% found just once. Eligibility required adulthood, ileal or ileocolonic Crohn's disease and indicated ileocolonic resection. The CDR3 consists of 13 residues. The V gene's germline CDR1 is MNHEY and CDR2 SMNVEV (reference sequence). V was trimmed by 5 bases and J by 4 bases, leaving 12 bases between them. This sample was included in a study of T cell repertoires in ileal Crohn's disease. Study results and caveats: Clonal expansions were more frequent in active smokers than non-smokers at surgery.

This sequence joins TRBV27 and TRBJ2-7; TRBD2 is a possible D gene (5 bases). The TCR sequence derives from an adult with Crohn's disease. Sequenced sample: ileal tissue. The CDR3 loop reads CASSTFGGYEQYF. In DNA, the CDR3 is TGTGCCAGCAGTACTTTTGGAGGTTACGAGCAGTACTTC.